These 13 T cell receptor beta chains came from one sample sequenced in a study of post-analysis software for immune sequencing data. Which antigens these TCRs recognize remains unknown. The TCR beta cDNA libraries contained unique molecular identifiers. MiXCR, run by TCRdb on the PCR reads, gives a single entry per CDR3 protein. The sample contains about 770,000 distinct CDR3 sequences, about 43% of which appear only once. Findings and caveats of the study: The study found TRBV5-6, TRBV5-1 and TRBV20-1 among five or six TRBV segments more frequent in patients than controls.

Sequenced: blood. All receptors come from a girl aged 10 to 17 with multiple sclerosis.

This clonotype was found a few times. The V gene is TRBV5-1, the J gene TRBJ2-5, with D possibly being TRBD2 (5 bases). V was pared by 0 bases and J by 1 base, with 10 bases between. Germline-derived CDR1 and CDR2 are SGHRS and YFSETQ. The CDR3 loop spans 15 amino acids. Written as DNA, the CDR3 is TGCGCCAGCAGCTTGGATTGGGGAGCCCAAGAGACCCAGTACTTC. Amino acids: CASSLDWGAQETQYF.

The CDR3 is CASSPIPGTGRQTQYF. The DNA for the CDR3 is TGTGCCAGCTCACCCATCCCCGGGACAGGGCGGCAGACCCAGTACTTC. The chain uses TRBV18 and TRBJ2-5, with TRBD1 identical over 9 bases. The CDR3 is 16 residues long. Losses at the gene ends were 3 bases for V and 6 bases for J; bases not matched to a gene: 11. Germline CDR1 reads KGHSH; CDR2 reads LQKENI.

This sequence joins TRBV3-1 and TRBJ2-5; D unclear. The germline V and J ends were trimmed by 2 bases and 2 bases, with 9 bases remaining between them. The CDR3 totals 14 residues. Looked up from germline, CDR1 is LGHDT and CDR2 is YNNKEL (reference sequence). CDR3 nucleotide sequence: TGTGCCAGCAGCCAATCCACACCGCAAGAGACCCAGTACTTC. It is translated as CASSQSTPQETQYF.

This sequence joins TRBV10-3 and TRBJ2-7; a weak D match, TRBD2 (6 bases). This CDR3 spans 14 amino acids. Germline V CDR1 and CDR2: ENHRY, SYGVKD. V was shortened by 5 bases and J by 0 bases, with 11 bases between the two germline ends. CDR3 sequence: CAISIAETSYEQYF. The CDR3 nucleotides are TGTGCCATCAGTATAGCGGAGACCTCCTACGAGCAGTACTTC.

V is TRBV4-3 and J is TRBJ2-7; a weak D match, TRBD2 (5 bases). CDR3 length equals 16 residues. V dropped 0 bases and J dropped 2 bases, with 14 bases sitting between them. Looked up from germline, CDR1 is LGHNA and CDR2 is YSLEER. This CDR3 is CASSQDHGLNAYEQYF. DNA for the CDR3: TGCGCCAGCAGCCAAGATCACGGACTGAACGCCTACGAGCAGTACTTC.

The genes are TRBV7-3 and TRBJ1-1; D not certain. The CDR3 runs 13 residues. Germline V CDR1 and CDR2: SGHTA, FQGTGA. Trimming pared 2 bases from V and 4 bases from J, leaving 8 bases between. CDR3 nucleotides: TGTGCCAGCAGCTTACAGAGGACCACTGAAGCTTTCTTT. It translates to CASSLQRTTEAFF.

This clonotype was recorded a few times. The chain combines TRBV20-1 with TRBJ2-1; 13 bases fit TRBD2. Per the germline V gene, CDR1 is DFQATT and CDR2 is SNEGSKA (reference sequence). J was trimmed by 5 bases and V by 3 bases; bases with no gene match: 4. There are 15 residues in the CDR3. This CDR3 reads CSARELAGGNNEQFF. CDR3 sequence (DNA): TGCAGTGCTAGGGAACTAGCGGGAGGGAACAATGAGCAGTTCTTC.

In this sample, this clonotype turned up a few times. This rearrangement joins TRBV4-1 to TRBJ2-1; no clear D gene. Germline assignment: CDR1 MGHRA and CDR2 YSYEKL. The V end lost 0 bases, the J end lost 0 bases, and 9 bases lay between the germline ends. This CDR3 is built from 16 residues. The DNA of the CDR3 is TGCGCCAGCAGCCAAGAGGCATCTAGCTCCTACAATGAGCAGTTCTTC. This gives the protein CASSQEASSSYNEQFF.

The chain links TRBV2 to TRBJ1-2, with 8 bases matching TRBD1. Germline V lookup: CDR1 SNHLY, CDR2 FYNNEI. CDR3 size: 14 residues. V lost 2 bases, J lost 4 bases, and 3 bases stayed unmatched. The DNA for the CDR3 is TGTGCCAGCAGTGAACAGGGGGCGGGCTATGGCTACACCTTC. It encodes CASSEQGAGYGYTF.

This chain joins TRBV20-1 and TRBJ2-1, with TRBD1 matching 8 bases. This CDR3 comprises 15 residues. Per germline, CDR1 DFQATT and CDR2 SNEGSKA (reference sequence). Trimming removed 2 bases from V and 8 bases from J; junction bases left unmatched: 11. CDR3 bases: TGCAGTGCTAGACCTAGGACAGGGCGTTCGTATGAGCAGTTCTTC. It is translated as CSARPRTGRSYEQFF.

This clonotype was detected only a few times. The gene calls are TRBV11-3 and TRBJ2-7; D might be TRBD2 (6 bases). V was clipped by 5 bases and J by 4 bases, with 12 bases between them. This CDR3 comprises 13 residues. Germline CDR1 reads SGHNT; CDR2 reads YENEEA. The CDR3 nucleotides read TGTGCCAGCAGCCCGGGGACTTGGTACGAGCAGTACTTC. Amino acid sequence: CASSPGTWYEQYF.

This clonotype turned up a few times. The chain joins TRBV4-1 to TRBJ2-6; TRBD1 matches at 12 bases. The CDR3 length is 19 residues. Germline assignment: CDR1 MGHRA and CDR2 YSYEKL. Trimming took 0 bases from V and 0 from J; bases not matched to a gene: 3. CDR3 DNA: TGCGCCAGCAGCCAAGATTCGGGACAGGGGGCCTCTGGGGCCAACGTCCTGACTTTC. Translation: CASSQDSGQGASGANVLTF.

This clonotype was seen a handful of times. This chain uses TRBV15 with TRBJ1-2; 7 bases are a match to TRBD1. This CDR3 has 17 amino acids. The J segment lost 0 bases and the V segment lost 2 bases, leaving 9 bases of the junction unmatched. Germline CDR1 LNHNV, CDR2 YYDKDF (reference sequence). The CDR3 DNA is TGTGCCACCAGCAGAACCCCGGACAGGCCATCTAACTATGGCTACACCTTC. Translating gives CATSRTPDRPSNYGYTF.